These 30 T cell receptor beta chains came from one sample sequenced in a study of T cell clonotyping in hematopoietic cell transplantation. Assay: immunoSEQ multiplex PCR; the TCRdb copy retains only in-frame clones and omits some. Altogether approximately 70,000 clones are present, over 90% being singletons, with the ten largest covering about 1.5%. Sequenced material: peripheral blood mononuclear cells. The receptors were sampled from a man aged 50-59 years in good health. Some clones in this sample may be carry-over from other donors' samples.

The chain links TRBV27 to TRBJ2-1, with D unresolved. This CDR3 spans 14 amino acids. The ends were cut back, 5 bases at V and 5 bases at J, with 13 bases in the middle. Germline CDR1 and CDR2: MNHEY and SMNVEV (reference sequence). CDR3: CASSPSDVHNEQFF. CDR3 DNA sequence: TGTGCCAGCAGTCCCTCGGACGTACACAATGAGCAGTTCTTC.

The CDR3 nucleotides are TGCGCCAGCAGCCGGGGACAGATAAATGAAAAACTGTTTTTT. Protein product: CASSRGQINEKLFF. The J gene is TRBJ1-4, the V gene TRBV5-1; 7 positions match TRBD1. Germline V gene sequence: CDR1 SGHRS, CDR2 YFSETQ. The CDR3 totals 14 residues. With V trimmed by 4 bases and J by 5 bases, 5 bases remained unmatched.

This chain links TRBV11-1 with TRBJ2-7; D not resolved. Trimming took 5 bases from V and 0 from J, leaving 14 bases between them. Per the germline V gene, CDR1 is SGHAT and CDR2 is FQDESV (reference sequence). The CDR3 totals 15 residues. The CDR3: CASSVGSDGSYEQYF. The CDR3 DNA reads as TGTGCCAGCAGCGTAGGATCGGACGGCTCCTACGAGCAGTACTTC.

The J gene is TRBJ2-7, the V gene TRBV6-1; D is ambiguous. This CDR3 is 10 amino acids long. Germline-derived CDR1 and CDR2 are MNHNS and SASEGT. Trimming pared 4 bases from V and 9 bases from J, leaving 7 bases between. CDR3 in amino acids: CASSVSVQYF. CDR3 in DNA: TGTGCCAGCAGTGTCTCAGTGCAGTACTTC.

This clone has just a few counts. V is TRBV7-6 and J is TRBJ2-5; 10 bases match TRBD1. Germline-derived CDR1 and CDR2 are SGHVS and FNYEAQ. J gave up 3 bases and V 2 bases, and 3 bases lay outside the gene matches. The length of the CDR3 is 15 residues. The DNA for the CDR3 is TGTGCCAGCAGCTTACCGGACAGGGGGAAAGAGACCCAGTACTTC. This translates into CASSLPDRGKETQYF.

V usage is TRBV7-2 and J usage is TRBJ2-1, with 9 bases fitting TRBD2. The germline V gene has CDR1 SGHTA and CDR2 FQGNSA. CDR3 length: 16 residues. V shed 0 bases and J 2 bases; nucleotides not matched to a gene: 2. In DNA, the CDR3 is TGTGCCAGCAGCTTAGCCGGGACTAGCCCCTACAATGAGCAGTTCTTC. This codes for CASSLAGTSPYNEQFF.

The V gene is TRBV29-1, the J gene TRBJ2-1, with 8 positions matching TRBD1. V gave up 6 bases and J gave up 1 base; unmatched junction bases: 8. The CDR3 length is 15 residues. Germline V gene sequence: CDR1 SQVTM, CDR2 ANQGSEA. The CDR3, as DNA: TGCAGCGTAGTAAGGTACAGGGGGTCCTACAATGAGCAGTTCTTC. Its translation is CSVVRYRGSYNEQFF.

The chain has TRBV25-1 and TRBJ1-1; a weak D match, TRBD1 (5 bases). The V gene's germline CDR1 is MGHDK and CDR2 SYGVNS. The germline V and J ends were trimmed by 1 base and 3 bases, with 6 bases remaining between them. The CDR3 is made up of 13 amino acids. CDR3: CASSELGDTEAFF. The CDR3 nucleotides are TGTGCCAGCAGTGAATTAGGGGACACTGAAGCTTTCTTT.

The V call is TRBV29-1, the J call TRBJ2-7, with 8 bases aligning to TRBD1. CDR1 SQVTM and CDR2 ANQGSEA come from the germline V gene. J was trimmed by 4 bases and V by 5 bases; bases with no gene match: 4. The CDR3 runs to 12 residues. In DNA form, the CDR3 reads TGCAGCGTTCAGGGGGCGAGATACGAGCAGTACTTC. It specifies CSVQGARYEQYF.

The table lists this clone with a count of one. V and J are TRBV5-1 and TRBJ1-2; 7 nucleotides agree with TRBD1. Germline V CDR1 and CDR2: SGHRS, YFSETQ. With V trimmed by 0 bases and J by 2 bases, 4 bases remained unmatched. CDR3 length: 15 residues. In DNA form, the CDR3 reads TGCGCCAGCAGCTTGGATGGGGGACAGAACTATGGCTACACCTTC. This translates into CASSLDGGQNYGYTF.

The chain is built from TRBV4-1 and TRBJ1-1, with no clear D. Looked up from germline, CDR1 is MGHRA and CDR2 is YSYEKL. With 2 bases removed from V and 6 bases from J, the gap between germline ends came to 16 bases. The CDR3 consists of 15 residues. CDR3 bases: TGCGCCAGCAGCCAATTTGCTGGTCTGGCGTCTGAAGCTTTCTTT. It translates to CASSQFAGLASEAFF.

The chain is built from TRBV11-1 and TRBJ2-7; no clear D gene. In germline, CDR1 is SGHAT, CDR2 FQDESV (reference sequence). The CDR3 contains 14 residues. V was shortened by 1 base and J by 0 bases, with 7 bases between the two germline ends. The CDR3 here is CASSLVRNSYEQYF. CDR3 DNA: TGTGCCAGCAGCTTAGTAAGGAACTCCTACGAGCAGTACTTC.

The chain links TRBV11-2 to TRBJ2-1; D is unclear. Trimming pared 5 bases from V and 7 bases from J, leaving 12 bases between. The length of the CDR3 is 13 residues. Germline assignment: CDR1 SGHAT and CDR2 FQNNGV. CDR3 protein: CASSPQLGNEQFF. The DNA of the CDR3 is TGTGCCAGCAGCCCCCAATTGGGGAATGAGCAGTTCTTC.

The V and J genes are TRBV7-9 and TRBJ2-1, with 7 nucleotides matching TRBD2. This CDR3 region has 14 residues. Looked up from germline, CDR1 is SEHNR and CDR2 is FQNEAQ (reference sequence). The J segment lost 6 bases and the V segment lost 2 bases, leaving 4 bases of the junction unmatched. The DNA for the CDR3 is TGTGCCAGCAGCTTATGGACTAGGCCCAATGAGCAGTTCTTC. Protein sequence: CASSLWTRPNEQFF.

J is TRBJ2-1 and V is TRBV20-1; D may be TRBD2 (5 bases). This CDR3 spans 11 amino acids. CDR1 is DFQATT, CDR2 SNEGSKA, per germline (reference sequence). V gave up 7 bases and J gave up 12 bases, with 16 bases separating them. CDR3 protein: CSVRVGMWQFF. The CDR3 DNA reads TGCAGTGTTCGGGTCGGGATGTGGCAGTTCTTC.

The rearrangement uses TRBV30 and TRBJ2-3; the D gene is possibly TRBD2 (7 bases). The CDR3 extends over 18 amino acids. Trimming removed 1 base at V and 4 bases at J, with 24 bases between. Germline V CDR1 and CDR2: GTSNPN, SVGIG (reference sequence). The chain's CDR3 is CAWSATQTWGGFADTQYF. As DNA, the CDR3 is TGTGCCTGGAGTGCCACCCAGACGTGGGGGGGCTTCGCAGATACGCAGTATTTT.

This clone was picked up a small number of times. The V call is TRBV7-6, the J call TRBJ2-5; 13 bases agree with TRBD2. The CDR3 length is 19 residues. Unmatched junction bases numbered 8, after V lost 1 base and J lost 0 bases. Germline V gene lookup returns CDR1 SGHVS and CDR2 FNYEAQ. The CDR3 region is CASSLGPRLAGGNQETQYF. CDR3 nucleotide sequence: TGTGCCAGCAGCTTAGGTCCCCGACTAGCGGGGGGCAACCAAGAGACCCAGTACTTC.

The V call is TRBV10-3, the J call TRBJ2-3; D uncertain. The CDR3 extends over 11 amino acids. Germline V CDR1 and CDR2: ENHRY, SYGVKD. The ends were cut back, 1 base at V and 6 bases at J, with 2 bases in the middle. CDR3 in amino acids: CAISELDTQYF. The CDR3 region has the DNA TGTGCCATCAGTGAGTTGGATACGCAGTATTTT.

The J gene is TRBJ2-5, the V gene TRBV7-6, with D perhaps TRBD1 (6 bases). Germline-derived CDR1 and CDR2 are SGHVS and FNYEAQ. The CDR3 length is 14 residues. With 5 bases removed from V and 1 base from J, the gap between germline ends came to 11 bases. The CDR3, as DNA: TGTGCCAGCAGCACCGGACAGTTCCAAGAGACCCAGTACTTC. This codes for CASSTGQFQETQYF.

The chain is built from TRBV11-1 and TRBJ2-1, with D maybe TRBD2 (6 bases). V was clipped by 2 bases and J by 4 bases, with 15 bases between them. Looked up from germline, CDR1 is SGHAT and CDR2 is FQDESV (reference sequence). This CDR3 spans 16 amino acids. The CDR3 sequence: CASSLFGGSGYNEQFF. The CDR3 DNA follows: TGTGCCAGCAGCTTATTTGGGGGGTCGGGATACAATGAGCAGTTCTTC.

This chain uses TRBV2 with TRBJ2-7, with D perhaps TRBD1 (7 bases). Trimming left V 8 bases short and J 5 bases short, with 16 bases between. The CDR3 runs 13 residues. In germline, CDR1 is SNHLY, CDR2 FYNNEI. CDR3 DNA sequence: TGTGCCAGCGTCAGGGGGGCCGAGAACGAGCAGTACTTC. This sequence encodes CASVRGAENEQYF.

This sequence joins TRBV7-2 and TRBJ2-7, with 7 bases that match TRBD1. CDR3 length: 14 amino acids. CDR1 is SGHTA and CDR2 is FQGNSA in the germline V gene. Trimming removed 6 bases from V and 3 bases from J; junction bases left unmatched: 8. CDR3 residues: CASSSGGLIYEQYF. CDR3 in DNA: TGTGCCAGCAGTTCAGGGGGTCTAATCTACGAGCAGTACTTC.

The chain links TRBV6-1 to TRBJ2-5, with TRBD1 matching 7 bases. Germline V CDR1 and CDR2: MNHNS, SASEGT. The V segment lost 6 bases and the J segment 5 bases; nucleotides outside the gene matches: 3. This CDR3 region has 12 residues. CDR3 nucleotide sequence: TGTGCCAGCAGGAGACAGGGTGAGACCCAGTACTTC. It codes for CASRRQGETQYF.

The rearrangement uses TRBV10-3 and TRBJ2-1, with a tentative D call TRBD2 (5 bases). V was shortened by 7 bases and J by 7 bases, with 17 bases between the two germline ends. CDR1 is ENHRY, CDR2 SYGVKD, per germline. This CDR3 is 14 amino acids long. The CDR3 bases are TGTGCCATCAATTATAAAGATTGGGAGAATGAGCAGTTCTTC. This translates into CAINYKDWENEQFF.

This clone was found once. The chain links TRBV9 to TRBJ2-3; perhaps TRBD1 as D (6 bases). This CDR3 comprises 15 residues. Germline CDR1 SGDLS, CDR2 YYNGEE. V gave up 5 bases and J gave up 3 bases, with 16 bases separating them. CDR3 DNA: TGTGCCAGCAGATCAGGGGTTATTGGTACAGATACGCAGTATTTT. Its protein is CASRSGVIGTDTQYF.

The chain uses TRBV7-3 and TRBJ2-1; TRBD2 is a possible D gene (5 bases). Germline lookup yields CDR1 SGHTA and CDR2 FQGTGA. The CDR3 has 12 residues. V lost 2 bases, J lost 9 bases, and 8 bases lay in between. The CDR3 region is CASSLFRGEQFF. CDR3 nucleotide sequence: TGTGCCAGCAGCTTATTTCGGGGTGAGCAGTTCTTC.

The genes are TRBV28 and TRBJ1-2; TRBD1 matches 9 bases. CDR1 is MDHEN and CDR2 is SYDVKM in the germline V gene. Trimming removed 6 bases from V and 3 bases from J; junction bases left unmatched: 8. The CDR3 totals 15 residues. CDR3 region: CASSSGRTGDYGYTF. CDR3 sequence (DNA): TGTGCCAGCAGCTCCGGAAGGACAGGGGACTATGGCTACACCTTC.

The rearrangement uses TRBV14 and TRBJ1-3, with D unresolved. The CDR3 consists of 14 residues. CDR1 and CDR2 (germline): SGHDN, FVKESK. Between the trimmed V and J ends, which lost 3 bases and 0 bases, there was a span of 6 bases. The CDR3 is CASSHSGSGNTIYF. The CDR3 DNA is TGTGCCAGCAGCCATTCAGGCTCTGGAAACACCATATATTTT.

The V call is TRBV28, the J call TRBJ1-4; 8 nucleotides align to TRBD1. The germline gives CDR1 MDHEN, CDR2 SYDVKM. This CDR3 has 14 residues. The CDR3: CASQGTGGDEKLFF. The CDR3 nucleotides are TGTGCTTCTCAGGGCACAGGGGGGGATGAAAAACTGTTTTTT.

The chain combines TRBV30 with TRBJ2-3; D call uncertain. The V end was cut by 1 base, the J end by 4 bases, with 6 bases between. The CDR3 spans 12 residues. Germline assignment: CDR1 GTSNPN and CDR2 SVGIG (reference sequence). The CDR3 nucleotides are TGTGCCTGGAGTGGTTCAGCAGATACGCAGTATTTT. Protein sequence: CAWSGSADTQYF.